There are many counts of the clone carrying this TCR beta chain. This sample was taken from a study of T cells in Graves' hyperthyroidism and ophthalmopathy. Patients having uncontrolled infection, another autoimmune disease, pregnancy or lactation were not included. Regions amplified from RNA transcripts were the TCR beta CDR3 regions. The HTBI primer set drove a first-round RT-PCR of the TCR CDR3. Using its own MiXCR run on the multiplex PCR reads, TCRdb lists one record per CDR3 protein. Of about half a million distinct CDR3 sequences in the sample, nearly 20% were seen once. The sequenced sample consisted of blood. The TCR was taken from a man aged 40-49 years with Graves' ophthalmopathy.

CDR3 protein: CASSLTSNRILDTQYF. The DNA for the CDR3 is TGTGCCAGCAGCTTAACGTCGAACAGGATTCTGGATACGCAGTATTTT. The chain has TRBV7-3 and TRBJ2-3; a possible D gene is TRBD1 (5 bases). V was trimmed by 0 bases and J by 6 bases, leaving 16 bases between them. The germline CDR1 and CDR2 sequences are SGHTA and FQGTGA. The CDR3 is made up of 16 amino acids.